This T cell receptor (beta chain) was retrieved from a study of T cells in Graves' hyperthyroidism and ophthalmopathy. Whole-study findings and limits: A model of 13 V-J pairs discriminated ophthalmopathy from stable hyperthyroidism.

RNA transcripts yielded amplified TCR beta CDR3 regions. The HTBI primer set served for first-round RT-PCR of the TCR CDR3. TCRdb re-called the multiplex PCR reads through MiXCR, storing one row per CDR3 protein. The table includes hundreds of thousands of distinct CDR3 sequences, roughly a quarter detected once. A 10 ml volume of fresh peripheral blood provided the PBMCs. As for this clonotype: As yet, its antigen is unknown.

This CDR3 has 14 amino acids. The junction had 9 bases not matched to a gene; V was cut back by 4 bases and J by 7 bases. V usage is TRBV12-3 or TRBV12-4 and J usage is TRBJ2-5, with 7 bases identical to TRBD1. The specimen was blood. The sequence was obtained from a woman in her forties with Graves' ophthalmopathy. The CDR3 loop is CASSYRDRTGTQYF. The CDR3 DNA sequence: TGTGCCAGCAGTTACCGGGACAGAACTGGGACCCAGTACTTC.